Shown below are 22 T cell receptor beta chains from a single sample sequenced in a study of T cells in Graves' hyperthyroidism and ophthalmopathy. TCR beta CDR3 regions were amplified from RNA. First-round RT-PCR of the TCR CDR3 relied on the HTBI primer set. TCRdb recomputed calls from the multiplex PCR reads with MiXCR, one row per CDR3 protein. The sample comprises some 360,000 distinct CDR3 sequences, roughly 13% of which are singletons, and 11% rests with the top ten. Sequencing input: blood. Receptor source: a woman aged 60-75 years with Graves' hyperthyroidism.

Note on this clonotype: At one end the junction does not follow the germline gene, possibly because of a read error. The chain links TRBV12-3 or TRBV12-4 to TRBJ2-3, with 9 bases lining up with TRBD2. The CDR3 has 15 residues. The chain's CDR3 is CASSLAGWYTDTQYF. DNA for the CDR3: TGTGCCAGCAGTCTAGCGGGGTGGTACACAGATACGCAGTATTTT.

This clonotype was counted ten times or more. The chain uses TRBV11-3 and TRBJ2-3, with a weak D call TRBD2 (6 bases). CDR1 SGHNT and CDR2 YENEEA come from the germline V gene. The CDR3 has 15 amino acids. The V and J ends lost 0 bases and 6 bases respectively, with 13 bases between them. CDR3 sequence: CASSLDRGLRDTQYF. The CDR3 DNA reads TGTGCCAGCAGCTTAGATCGGGGGTTGCGCGATACGCAGTATTTT.

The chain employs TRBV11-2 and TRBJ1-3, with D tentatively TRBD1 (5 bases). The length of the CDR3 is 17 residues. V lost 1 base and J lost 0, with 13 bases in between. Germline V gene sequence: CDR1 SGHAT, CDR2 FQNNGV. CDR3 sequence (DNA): TGTGCCAGCAGCTTAGCCCCGGGGGAAGTCTCTGGAAACACCATATATTTT. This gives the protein CASSLAPGEVSGNTIYF.

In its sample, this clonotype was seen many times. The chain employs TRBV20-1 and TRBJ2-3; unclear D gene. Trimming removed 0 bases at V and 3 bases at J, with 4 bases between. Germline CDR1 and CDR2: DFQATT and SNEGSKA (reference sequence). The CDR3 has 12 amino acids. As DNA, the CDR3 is TGCAGTGCTAGAGATCTTACAGATACGCAGTATTTT. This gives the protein CSARDLTDTQYF.

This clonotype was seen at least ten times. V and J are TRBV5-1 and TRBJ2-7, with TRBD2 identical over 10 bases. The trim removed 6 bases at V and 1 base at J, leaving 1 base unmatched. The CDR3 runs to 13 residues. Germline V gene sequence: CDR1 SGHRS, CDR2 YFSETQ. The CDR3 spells CASKREGSYEQYF. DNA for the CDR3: TGCGCCAGCAAGCGGGAGGGGTCCTACGAGCAGTACTTC.

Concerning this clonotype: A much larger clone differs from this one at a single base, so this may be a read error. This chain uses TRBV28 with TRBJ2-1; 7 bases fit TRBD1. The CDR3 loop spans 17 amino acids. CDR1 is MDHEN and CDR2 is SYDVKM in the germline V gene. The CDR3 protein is CATSDPGTDRSYNGQFF. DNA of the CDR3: TGTGCCACCAGTGACCCCGGGACAGACCGCTCCTACAATGGGCAGTTCTTC.

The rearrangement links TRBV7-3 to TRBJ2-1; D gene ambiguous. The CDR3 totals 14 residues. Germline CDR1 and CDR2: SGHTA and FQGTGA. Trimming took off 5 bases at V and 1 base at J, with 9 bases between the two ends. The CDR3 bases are TGTGCCAGCAGCCCAGTTGCGTCCTACAATGAGCAGTTCTTC. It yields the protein CASSPVASYNEQFF.

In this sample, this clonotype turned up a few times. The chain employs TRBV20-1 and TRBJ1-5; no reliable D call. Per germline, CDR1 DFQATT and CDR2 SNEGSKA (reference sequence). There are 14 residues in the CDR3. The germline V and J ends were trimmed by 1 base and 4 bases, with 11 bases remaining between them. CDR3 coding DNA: TGCAGTGCTAGAGGAGTAACATCTAATCAGCCCCAGCATTTT. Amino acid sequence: CSARGVTSNQPQHF.

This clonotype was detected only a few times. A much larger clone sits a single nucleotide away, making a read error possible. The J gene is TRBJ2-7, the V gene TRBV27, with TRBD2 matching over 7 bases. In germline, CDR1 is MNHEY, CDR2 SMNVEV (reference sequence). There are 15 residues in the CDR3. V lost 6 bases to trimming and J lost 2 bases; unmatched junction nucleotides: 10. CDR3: CASSTSRGRAYEQYF. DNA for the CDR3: TGTGCCAGCAGCACCAGTCGGGGGAGGGCCTACGAGCAGTACTTC.

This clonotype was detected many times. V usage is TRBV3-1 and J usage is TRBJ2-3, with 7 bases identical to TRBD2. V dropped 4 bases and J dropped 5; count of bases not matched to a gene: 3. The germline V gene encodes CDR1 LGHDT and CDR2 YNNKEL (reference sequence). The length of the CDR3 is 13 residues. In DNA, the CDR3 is TGTGCCAGCAGCCTCGGACTAGTAGATACGCAGTATTTT. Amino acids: CASSLGLVDTQYF.

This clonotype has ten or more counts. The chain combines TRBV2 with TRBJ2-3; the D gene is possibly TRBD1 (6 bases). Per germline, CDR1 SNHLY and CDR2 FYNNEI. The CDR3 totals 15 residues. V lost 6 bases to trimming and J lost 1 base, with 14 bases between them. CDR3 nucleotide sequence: TGTGCCAGCAGAAGACAGGCCCTACGCACAGATACGCAGTATTTT. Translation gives CASRRQALRTDTQYF.

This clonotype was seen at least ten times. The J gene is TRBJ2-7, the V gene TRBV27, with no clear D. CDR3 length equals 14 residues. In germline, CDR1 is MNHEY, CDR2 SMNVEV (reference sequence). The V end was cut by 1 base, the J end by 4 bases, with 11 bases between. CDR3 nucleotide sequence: TGTGCCAGCAGTTTATTAGGGCACAAGTACGAGCAGTACTTC. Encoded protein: CASSLLGHKYEQYF.

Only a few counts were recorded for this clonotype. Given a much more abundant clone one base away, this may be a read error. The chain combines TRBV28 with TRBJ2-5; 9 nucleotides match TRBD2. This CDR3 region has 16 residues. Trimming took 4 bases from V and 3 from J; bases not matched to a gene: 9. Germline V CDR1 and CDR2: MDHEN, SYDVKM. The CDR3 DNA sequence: TGTGCCAGCAGTTACCAAGGCGGGAGGGTAAAAGAGACCCAGTACTTC. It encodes CASSYQGGRVKETQYF.

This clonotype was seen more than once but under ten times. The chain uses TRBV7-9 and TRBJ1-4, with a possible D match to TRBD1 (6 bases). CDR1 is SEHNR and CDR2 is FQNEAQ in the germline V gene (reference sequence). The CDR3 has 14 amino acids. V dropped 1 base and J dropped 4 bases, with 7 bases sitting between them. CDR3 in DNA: TGTGCCAGCAGCTTAGTACAGGGTAATGAAAAACTGTTTTTT. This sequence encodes CASSLVQGNEKLFF.

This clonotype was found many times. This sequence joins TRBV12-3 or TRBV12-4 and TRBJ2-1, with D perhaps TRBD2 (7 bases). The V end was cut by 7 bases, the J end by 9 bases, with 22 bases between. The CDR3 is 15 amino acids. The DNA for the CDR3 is TGTGCCAGCACCCCACTAGCGAGGGGGATGAGTGAGCAGTTCTTC. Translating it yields CASTPLARGMSEQFF.

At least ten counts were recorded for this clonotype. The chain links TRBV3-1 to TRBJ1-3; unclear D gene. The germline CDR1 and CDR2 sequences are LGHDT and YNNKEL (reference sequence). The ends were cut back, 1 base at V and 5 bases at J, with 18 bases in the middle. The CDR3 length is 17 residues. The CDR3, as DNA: TGTGCCAGCAGCCAAGCCACCAGCCAGTTTTTTCGAAACACCATATATTTT. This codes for CASSQATSQFFRNTIYF.

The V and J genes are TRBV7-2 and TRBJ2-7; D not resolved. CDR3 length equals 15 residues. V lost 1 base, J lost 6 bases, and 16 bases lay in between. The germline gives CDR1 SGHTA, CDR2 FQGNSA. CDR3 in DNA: TGTGCCAGCAGCTTAGTCGCCGGGTCCTCCAGCGAGCAGTACTTC. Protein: CASSLVAGSSSEQYF.

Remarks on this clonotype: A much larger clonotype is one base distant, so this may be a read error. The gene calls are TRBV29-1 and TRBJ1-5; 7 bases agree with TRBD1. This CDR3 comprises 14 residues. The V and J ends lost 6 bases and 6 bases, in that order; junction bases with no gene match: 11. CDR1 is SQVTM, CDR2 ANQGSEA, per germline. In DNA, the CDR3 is TGCAGCGTCGTCACAGGGGTTGGCAGTCAGCCCCAGCATTTT. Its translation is CSVVTGVGSQPQHF.

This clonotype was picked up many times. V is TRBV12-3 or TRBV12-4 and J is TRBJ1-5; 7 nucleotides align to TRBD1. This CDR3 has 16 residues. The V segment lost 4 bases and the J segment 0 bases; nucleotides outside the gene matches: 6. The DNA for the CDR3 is TGTGCCAGCAGTTCCGCGGGACAGTATAGCAATCAGCCCCAGCATTTT. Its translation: CASSSAGQYSNQPQHF.

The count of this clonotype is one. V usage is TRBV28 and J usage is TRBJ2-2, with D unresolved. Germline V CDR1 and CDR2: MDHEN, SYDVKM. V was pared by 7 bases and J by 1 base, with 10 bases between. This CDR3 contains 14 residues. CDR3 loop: CASTYRRNTGELFF. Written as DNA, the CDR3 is TGTGCCAGCACGTATCGCAGGAACACCGGGGAGCTGTTTTTT. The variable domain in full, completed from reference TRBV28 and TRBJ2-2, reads DVKVTQSSRYLVKRTGEKVFLECVQDMDHENMFWYRQDPGLGLRLIYFSYDVKMKEKGDIPEGYSVSREKKERFSLILESASTNQTSMYLCASTYRRNTGELFFGEGSRLTVL.

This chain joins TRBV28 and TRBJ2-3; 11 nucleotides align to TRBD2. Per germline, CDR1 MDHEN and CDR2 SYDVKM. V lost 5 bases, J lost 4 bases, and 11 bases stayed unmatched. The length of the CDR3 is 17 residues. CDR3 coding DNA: TGTGCCAGCAGTCCACTTACCGGGACTAGCGGCGCAGATACGCAGTATTTT. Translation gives CASSPLTGTSGADTQYF.

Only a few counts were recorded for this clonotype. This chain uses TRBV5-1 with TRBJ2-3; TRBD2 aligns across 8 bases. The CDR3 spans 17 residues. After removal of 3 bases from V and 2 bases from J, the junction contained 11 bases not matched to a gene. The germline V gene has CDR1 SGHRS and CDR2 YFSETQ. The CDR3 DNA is TGCGCCAGCAGCTGGACGACTAGCGACTACCTCACAGATACGCAGTATTTT. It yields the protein CASSWTTSDYLTDTQYF.